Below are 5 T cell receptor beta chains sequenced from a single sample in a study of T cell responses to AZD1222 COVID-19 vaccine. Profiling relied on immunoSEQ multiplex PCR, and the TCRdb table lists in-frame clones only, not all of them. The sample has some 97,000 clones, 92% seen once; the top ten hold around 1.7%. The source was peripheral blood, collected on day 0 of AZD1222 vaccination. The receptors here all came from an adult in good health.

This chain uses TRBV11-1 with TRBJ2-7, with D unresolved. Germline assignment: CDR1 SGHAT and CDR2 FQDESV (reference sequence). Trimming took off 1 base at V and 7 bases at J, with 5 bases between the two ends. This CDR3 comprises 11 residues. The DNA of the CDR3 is TGTGCCAGCAGCTTAGACTGGGAGCAGTACTTC. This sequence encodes CASSLDWEQYF.

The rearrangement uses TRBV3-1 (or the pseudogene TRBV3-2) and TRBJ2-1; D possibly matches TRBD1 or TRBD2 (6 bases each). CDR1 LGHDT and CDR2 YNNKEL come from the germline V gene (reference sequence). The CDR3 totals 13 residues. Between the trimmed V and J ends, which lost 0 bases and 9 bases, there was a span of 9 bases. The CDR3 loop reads CASSQDWGAEQFF. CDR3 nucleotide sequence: TGTGCCAGCAGCCAAGATTGGGGGGCTGAGCAGTTCTTC.

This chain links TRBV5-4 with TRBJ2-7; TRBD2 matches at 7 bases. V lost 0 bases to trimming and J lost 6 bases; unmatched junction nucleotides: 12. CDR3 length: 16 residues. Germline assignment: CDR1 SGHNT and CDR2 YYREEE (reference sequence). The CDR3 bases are TGTGCCAGCAGCTTGGACGGGGCGGGAGAGGTTCTCGAGCAGTACTTC. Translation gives CASSLDGAGEVLEQYF.

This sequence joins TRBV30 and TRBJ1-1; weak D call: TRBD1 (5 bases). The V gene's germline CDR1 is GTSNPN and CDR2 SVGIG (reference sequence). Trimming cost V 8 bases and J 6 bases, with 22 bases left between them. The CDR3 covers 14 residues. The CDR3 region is CALLGRLARAEAFF. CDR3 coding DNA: TGTGCCCTACTGGGACGCTTGGCCAGGGCTGAAGCTTTCTTT.

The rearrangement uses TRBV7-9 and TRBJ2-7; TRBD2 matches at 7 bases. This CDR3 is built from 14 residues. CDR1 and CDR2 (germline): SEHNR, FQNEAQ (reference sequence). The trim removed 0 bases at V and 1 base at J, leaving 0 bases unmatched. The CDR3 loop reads CASSLAGGSYEQYF. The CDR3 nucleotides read TGTGCCAGCAGCTTAGCGGGAGGGTCCTACGAGCAGTACTTC.